The TCR beta chain described here comes from a study of long-term antiretroviral therapy in people with HIV. The study's findings and limits: Control repertoires displayed wider CDR3 length ranges than the HIV repertoires.

This clone has a handful of counts. Antigen: not known. The same CDR3 arises from other DNA sequences in this sample as well. Researchers report immunoSEQ v3.0 was run at survey level. Sequencing was performed with immunoSEQ multiplex PCR; in TCRdb, only in-frame clones are kept and a portion is missing. This sample has some 40,000 clones, with 80% found just once. Each contributor possessed a minimum of one pre-ART and a minimum of two post-ART PBMC samples. Germline loops: CDR1 MNHEY, CDR2 SVGAGI. Trimming stripped 6 bases from V and 4 bases from J, with 6 bases between. This CDR3 has 12 amino acids. This sequence was found in a man aged 18 to 29 with HIV. Sequenced here: unsorted PBMCs, sampled 1.5 years after starting antiretroviral therapy. V gene TRBV6-5 combines with J gene TRBJ2-2, with D tentatively TRBD2 (5 bases). In nucleotides, the CDR3 is TGTGCCAGCAGCCGGGGCACCGGGGAGCTGTTTTTT. This encodes CASSRGTGELFF.